This T cell receptor (beta chain) was found in a study of cytomegalovirus exposure and HLA in healthy donors (TCRdb year 2017). About the study as a whole: An earlier analysis of 587 of the donors reported 250 to 350 Gb of sequence data and approximately 120 million unique TCR beta sequences obtained from 150 million to 200 million T cells. Typing coverage differed by locus: A, B, C, DRB1 and DQB1 were typed in roughly 629-630 donors, DQA1 in about 500, DPA1 in 600 to 610, and DPB1 in roughly 470. The study combined high-throughput TCR immunosequencing, statistical association of individual TCRs with disease status, and machine learning to predict cytomegalovirus infection status. A later analysis re-examined previously published TCR beta repertoires from over 500 donors and added high-resolution HLA genotyping to investigate patterns of TCR occurrence. Because of strong linkage in the cohort, roughly five DR-DQ haplotypes were treated as single units for association and clustering. An early release that covered approximately 600 HLA-typed donors contained approximately 320 gigabases of sequencing data and around 85 million unique TCR sequences. Rather than using new phenotypic data, the later analysis identified candidate immune exposures from TCR beta sequences and from how often those sequences occurred across donors. The study aimed to test whether signatures of past pathogen exposure could be identified by cataloging public T cell receptors. A later genetic analysis took genome-wide SNP genotypes for about 55% of the roughly 700 donors and used that subset as a discovery cohort. On average, roughly 240,000 unique TCR beta nucleotide sequences were sequenced per donor among some 420 genotyped donors of the cohort, with 15% to 20% of those sequences being non-productive. An earlier analysis of several hundred of the donors used high-throughput TCR beta sequencing to judge whether each TCR beta V gene segment behaved as functional or pseudogenic. Donor age, sex, ethnicity and CMV serostatus were compiled together with the repertoire data. Every repertoire in the discovery cohort had been generated on one and the same sequencing platform. Among the roughly 380 genotyped donors, roughly 80% belonged to the genetic ancestry cluster associated with self-reported Caucasian donors. Both class I and class II loci were covered by HLA typing, at four-digit resolution. The study used immunosequencing to profile the T cell repertoires of approximately 630 subjects and linked those repertoires to cytomegalovirus serostatus. Along with the roughly 710-subject first cohort, a separate validation cohort of over 90 different subjects was used.

The paper as a whole reports these results and caveats: The authors suggested that the approach could potentially be extended to other disease states and immunological phenotypes. A further reported finding was that TCR beta sequences accurately predicted the HLA-A and HLA-B alleles for most subjects in the first cohort. Only TCR beta chains were sequenced in this cohort, and the absence of alpha or paired-chain data limited detectable features. The 87-base-pair reads could not distinguish some IMGT-functional V segments, including TRBV6-2 and TRBV6-3, so those segments were excluded. The sequencing pipeline was judged likely to have produced a cluster of highly shared sequence variants as a technical artifact. Three of the identified cytomegalovirus-associated TCR beta chains were confirmed in vitro to be specific for cytomegalovirus antigens. Linkage disequilibrium might explain the correlated functional status among segregating V segments, but an unknown experimental factor could not be excluded. Because counts were too low, around 18 rarely observed V segments, including chromosome 9 orphons, were left out of the earlier analysis of 587 of the donors. The study gave a list of more than 150 TCR beta chains associated with cytomegalovirus. Most TCR sequences were observed very rarely across donors, whereas some public TCRs were present in many individuals. In a later analysis, several top co-occurrence clusters were reported to appear linked to parvovirus B19, influenza, CMV and Epstein-Barr virus. In a later analysis, the rate of TCR association differed among HLA loci, with DRB1 alleles having the most associated TCRs and HLA-C alleles having the fewest. Immune exposure information for the cohort was limited to CMV serostatus. V-gene and J-gene trimming of TCR beta chains was associated with a missense DCLRE1C variant in a later genetic analysis, and the association was replicated in an independent cohort. The presence/absence analyses assumed that sequencing depth was roughly uniform across donors, and that assumption may not be true. In an earlier analysis of 587 of the donors, most TCR beta V segments appeared in productive rearrangements about 87% or about 30% of the time, broadly matching IMGT annotations. A later analysis found that HLA-associated TCR beta chains were more clonally expanded and had lower generation probabilities than equally common non-associated chains. In both the original and validation cohorts, the classifier was reported to diagnose cytomegalovirus status with high specificity and sensitivity. According to a later analysis, most CMV-associated TCR beta chains appeared to be HLA-restricted, and the HLA associations seemed to be driven largely by CMV exposure. In a later analysis, some 17,000 TCR beta sequences were associated with specific HLA alleles at a false discovery rate of 0.05. When HLA alleles, especially DR and DQ, strongly co-occurred, attributing TCR associations to individual alleles was difficult. Because HLA typing was missing for some donors at each locus, association tests included only the typed subset. In a later genetic analysis, fewer N-insertions in productive TCRs were reported among donors in an Asian-associated ancestry cluster than the roughly 640-donor mean.

The cohort comprised approximately 700 healthy bone marrow donors. All cohort members were sampled while nominally healthy, although unrecorded immune exposures were likely present. CMV serostatus was positive for more than 250 and negative for about 50% of the roughly 700 cohort members, and was not recorded for this donor. A peripheral blood sample was provided by each donor, and peripheral blood mononuclear cells were used for TCR beta sequencing. Genomic DNA extraction from the blood cell samples was performed with the Qiagen DNeasy Blood Extraction Kit. From the cysteine through the phenylalanine, the CDR3 covers 14 amino acids. Just CDR3 DNA is preserved here, 42 bases in frame from base 1. As encoded in the germline V gene, CDR1 is SQVTM while CDR2 is ANQGSEA. From V the trimming removes 4 bases and from J it removes 2 bases, while the gene matches leave 3 bases of the junction unaccounted for.

The receptor library was made with the immunoSEQ multiplex PCR assay. For the multiplex PCR, a mixture combining 60 forward primers for TCR Vbeta segments and 13 reverse primers for TCR Jbeta segments was used. The CDR3 region of rearranged TCR beta genes was amplified from genomic DNA with a multiplex PCR assay. Amplified TCR beta libraries were sequenced as 87-base-pair reads on the Illumina HiSeq System. In the authors' own workflow: Across the 700 or so repertoires, a later analysis counted 80 million or so unique TCR beta chains, approximately 12 million of which were shared by at least two donors. Raw reads were error-corrected and collapsed into unique sequences by a nearest-neighbor algorithm in which closely related sequences were merged to remove PCR and sequencing errors. Alignment of CDR3 sequences to IMGT reference sequences was used to assign V, D and J gene segments. For a sequence to be retained, a match of at least six nucleotides was required to both a V gene segment and a J gene segment. Rearrangements were called productive when the CDR3 lacked stop codons and stayed in frame with V and J; all others were non-productive. Following IMGT convention, CDR3 was defined as the stretch from the second conserved V-encoded cysteine up to the conserved J-encoded phenylalanine. Sequences without an unambiguous match to a single V gene segment were excluded from the earlier analysis of 500 to 700 of the donors. In an earlier analysis of a few hundred of the donors, V segments were called functional above 56.7% productive rearrangements and were called segregating when the between-donor standard deviation exceeded 5%. A statistical classification framework was built to diagnose cytomegalovirus status from the catalog of TCR beta chain sequences. In a later analysis, TCR nucleotide sequences were compared against IMGT/GENE-DB human TR gene sequences so that V and J genes could be assigned. A later analysis assigned CDR3 sequences and most-parsimonious VDJ recombination scenarios with the TCRdist pipeline. In a later analysis, each TCR beta chain was defined by its CDR3 amino acid sequence together with its V-gene family, and reads without a unique V-gene family were excluded. A later analysis removed 500 to 650 highly shared, low-generation-probability nucleotide sequences to deal with suspected cross-contamination and a sequencing artifact. For each public chain, a later analysis derived a clonal expansion index from normalized ranks of inferred template counts within each repertoire. In a later analysis, generation probabilities were computed with a VDJ recombination model fitted to out-of-frame rearrangements, and the resulting probabilities were checked against IGoR. Hypergeometric tests were used in a later analysis to score TCR-TCR, TCR-HLA and TCR-CMV co-occurrence, with a repertoire-size bias correction applied to the TCR pairs. In a later analysis, false discovery rates were estimated by permuting HLA or CMV assignments 20 times. In a later analysis, co-occurring TCRs were grouped using DBSCAN, with TCRdist sequence similarity added in when clustering inside HLA-allele-positive subsets. Co-occurrence clustering excluded repertoires with fewer than 30,000 or more than 120,000 public chains, plus five with anomalous nucleotide sharing. The table comes from immuneACCESS by way of TCRdb, which keeps in-frame sequences with V and J called. Part of the clones is missing from these tables; in studies checked, under half for an unresolved V gene and the rest for unknown reasons. V, J and clone size reflect that table, while D and trimming were determined from the DNA. This sample lists about 140,000 clones; around 63% were detected once. Around 1.6% of the sample belongs to the ten largest clones.

The sample holds a few counts of this clone. Its target antigen remains unknown. Base qualities are not at hand, and no much larger clone is one base apart. Recombination joined TRBV29-1 with TRBJ1-3, with 9 bases aligning to TRBD1. The sequenced sample consisted of PBMCs. The source of this sequence is a human donor in good health. CDR3 sequence: CSVGRTGAGNTIYF. The nucleotides read TGCAGCGTTGGAAGGACAGGGGCTGGAAACACCATATATTTT.